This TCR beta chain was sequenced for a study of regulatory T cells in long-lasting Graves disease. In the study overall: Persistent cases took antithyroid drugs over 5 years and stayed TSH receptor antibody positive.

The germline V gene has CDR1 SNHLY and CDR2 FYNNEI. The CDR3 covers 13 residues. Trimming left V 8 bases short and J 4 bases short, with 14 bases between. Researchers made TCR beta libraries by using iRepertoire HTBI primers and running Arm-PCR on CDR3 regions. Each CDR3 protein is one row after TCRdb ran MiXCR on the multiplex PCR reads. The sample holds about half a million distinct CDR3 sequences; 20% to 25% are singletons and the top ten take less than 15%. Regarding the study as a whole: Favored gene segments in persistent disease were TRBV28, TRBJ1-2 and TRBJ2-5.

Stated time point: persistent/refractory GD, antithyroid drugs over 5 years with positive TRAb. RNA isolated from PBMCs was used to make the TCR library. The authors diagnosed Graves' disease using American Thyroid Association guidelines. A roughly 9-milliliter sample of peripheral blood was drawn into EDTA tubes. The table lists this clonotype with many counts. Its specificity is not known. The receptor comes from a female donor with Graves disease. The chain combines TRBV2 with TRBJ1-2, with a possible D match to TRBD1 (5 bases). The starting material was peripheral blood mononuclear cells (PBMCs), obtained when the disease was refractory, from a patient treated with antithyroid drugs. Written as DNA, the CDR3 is TGTGCCAGCCTCGGGGTGCAGGGCTATGGCTACACCTTC. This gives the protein CASLGVQGYGYTF.